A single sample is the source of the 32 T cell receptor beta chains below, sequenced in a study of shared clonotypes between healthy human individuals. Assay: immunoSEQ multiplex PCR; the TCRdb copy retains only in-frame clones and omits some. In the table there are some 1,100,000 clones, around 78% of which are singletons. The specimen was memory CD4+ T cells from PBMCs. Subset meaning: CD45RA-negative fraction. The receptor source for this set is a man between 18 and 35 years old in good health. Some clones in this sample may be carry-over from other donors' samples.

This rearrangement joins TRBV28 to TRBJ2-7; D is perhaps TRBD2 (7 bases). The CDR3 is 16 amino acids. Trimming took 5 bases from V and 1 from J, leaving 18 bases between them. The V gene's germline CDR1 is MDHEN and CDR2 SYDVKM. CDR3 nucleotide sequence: TGTGCCAGCAGTCCCTGGACGGGGGGCAAATCCTACGAGCAGTACTTC. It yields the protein CASSPWTGGKSYEQYF.

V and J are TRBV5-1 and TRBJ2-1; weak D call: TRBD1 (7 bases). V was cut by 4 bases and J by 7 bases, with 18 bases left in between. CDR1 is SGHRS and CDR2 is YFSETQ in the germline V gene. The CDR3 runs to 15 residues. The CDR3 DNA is TGCGCCAGCAGCCGCGGGACAGCCCCGGGGAATGAGCAGTTCTTC. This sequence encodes CASSRGTAPGNEQFF.

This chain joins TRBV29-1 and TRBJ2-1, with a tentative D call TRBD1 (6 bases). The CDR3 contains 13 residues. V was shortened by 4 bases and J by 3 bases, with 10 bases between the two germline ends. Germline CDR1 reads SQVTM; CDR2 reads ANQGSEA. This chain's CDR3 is CSVARDIYNEQFF. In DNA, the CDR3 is TGCAGCGTTGCGAGGGACATCTACAATGAGCAGTTCTTC.

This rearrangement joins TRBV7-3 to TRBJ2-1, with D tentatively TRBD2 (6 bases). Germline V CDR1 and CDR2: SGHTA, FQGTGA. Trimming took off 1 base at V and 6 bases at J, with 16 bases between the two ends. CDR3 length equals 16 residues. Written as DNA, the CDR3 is TGTGCCAGCAGCTTAAATCGTCTAGGGAGGCCCAATGAGCAGTTCTTC. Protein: CASSLNRLGRPNEQFF.

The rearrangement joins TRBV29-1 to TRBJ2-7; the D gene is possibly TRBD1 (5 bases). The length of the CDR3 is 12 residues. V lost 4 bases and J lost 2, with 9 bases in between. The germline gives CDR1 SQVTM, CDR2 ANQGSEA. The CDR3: CSVGARAYEQYF. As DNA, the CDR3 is TGCAGCGTTGGCGCCAGGGCCTACGAGCAGTACTTC.

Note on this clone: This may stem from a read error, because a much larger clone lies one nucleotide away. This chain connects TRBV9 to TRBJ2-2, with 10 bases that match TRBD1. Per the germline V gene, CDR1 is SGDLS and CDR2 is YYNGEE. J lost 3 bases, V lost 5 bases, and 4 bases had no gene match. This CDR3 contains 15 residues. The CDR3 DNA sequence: TGTGCCAGCAGAGCCGGGACAGGGGACACCGGGGAGCTGTTTTTT. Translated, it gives CASRAGTGDTGELFF.

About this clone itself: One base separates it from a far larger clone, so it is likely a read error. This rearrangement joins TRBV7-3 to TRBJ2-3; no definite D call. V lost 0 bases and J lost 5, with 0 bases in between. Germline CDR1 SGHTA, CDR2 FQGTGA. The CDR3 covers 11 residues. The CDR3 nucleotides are TGTGCCAGCAGCTTAACAGATACGCAGTATTTT. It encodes CASSLTDTQYF. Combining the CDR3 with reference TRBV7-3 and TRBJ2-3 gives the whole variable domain GAGVSQTPSNKVTEKGKYVELRCDPISGHTALYWYRQSLGQGPEFLIYFQGTGAADDSGLPNDRFFAVRPEGSVSTLKIQRTERGDSAVYLCASSLTDTQYFGPGTRLTVL.

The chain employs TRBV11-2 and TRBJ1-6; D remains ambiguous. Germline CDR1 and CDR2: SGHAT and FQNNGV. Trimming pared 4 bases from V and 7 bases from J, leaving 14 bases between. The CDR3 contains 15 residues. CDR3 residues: CASSSVRVGNSPLHF. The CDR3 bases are TGTGCCAGCAGCTCGGTACGAGTGGGCAATTCACCCCTCCACTTT.

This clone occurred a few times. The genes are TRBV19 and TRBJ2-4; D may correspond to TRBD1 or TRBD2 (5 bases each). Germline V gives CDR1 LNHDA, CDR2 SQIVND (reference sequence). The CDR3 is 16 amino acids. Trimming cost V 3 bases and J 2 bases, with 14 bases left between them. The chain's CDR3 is CASSIGAGATKNIQYF. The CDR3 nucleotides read TGTGCCAGTAGTATCGGGGCCGGTGCCACCAAAAACATTCAGTACTTC.

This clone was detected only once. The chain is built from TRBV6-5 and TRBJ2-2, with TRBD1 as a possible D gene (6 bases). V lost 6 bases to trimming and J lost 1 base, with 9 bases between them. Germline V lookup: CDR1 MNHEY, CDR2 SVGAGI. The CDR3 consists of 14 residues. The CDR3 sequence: CASRQGWNTGELFF. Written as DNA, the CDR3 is TGTGCCAGCAGGCAGGGGTGGAACACCGGGGAGCTGTTTTTT.

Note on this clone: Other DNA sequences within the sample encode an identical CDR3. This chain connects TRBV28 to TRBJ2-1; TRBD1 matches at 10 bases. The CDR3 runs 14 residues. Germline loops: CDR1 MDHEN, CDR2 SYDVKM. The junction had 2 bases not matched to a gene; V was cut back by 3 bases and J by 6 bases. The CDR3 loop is CASSLWTGGNEQFF. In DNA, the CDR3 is TGTGCCAGCAGTTTGTGGACAGGGGGCAATGAGCAGTTCTTC. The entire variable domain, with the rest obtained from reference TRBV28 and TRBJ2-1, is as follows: DVKVTQSSRYLVKRTGEKVFLECVQDMDHENMFWYRQDPGLGLRLIYFSYDVKMKEKGDIPEGYSVSREKKERFSLILESASTNQTSMYLCASSLWTGGNEQFFGPGTRLTVL.

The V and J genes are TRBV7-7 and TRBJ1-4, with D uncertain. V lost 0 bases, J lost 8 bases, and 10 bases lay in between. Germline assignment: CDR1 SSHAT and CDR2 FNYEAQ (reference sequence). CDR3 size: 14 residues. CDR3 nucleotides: TGTGCCAGCAGCTTAGCCCTTGGAGAGGAAAAACTGTTTTTT. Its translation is CASSLALGEEKLFF.

The CDR3: CASSPLYPPGTNYGYTF. As DNA, the CDR3 is TGTGCCAGCAGCCCCCTTTACCCTCCGGGTACGAACTATGGCTACACCTTC. The chain combines TRBV11-2 with TRBJ1-2; no firm D call. Trimming shortened V by 5 bases and J by 2 bases, and 21 bases separated the two germline ends. CDR1 is SGHAT and CDR2 is FQNNGV in the germline V gene. The CDR3 totals 17 residues.

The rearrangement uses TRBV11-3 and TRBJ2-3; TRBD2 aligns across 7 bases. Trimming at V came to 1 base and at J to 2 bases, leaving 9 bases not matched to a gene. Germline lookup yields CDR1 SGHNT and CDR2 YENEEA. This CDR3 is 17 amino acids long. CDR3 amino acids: CASSLGRGSELTDTQYF. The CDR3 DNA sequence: TGTGCCAGCAGCTTAGGGCGGGGGAGCGAACTCACAGATACGCAGTATTTT. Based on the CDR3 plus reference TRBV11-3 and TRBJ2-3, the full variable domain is EAGVVQSPRYKIIEKKQPVAFWCNPISGHNTLYWYLQNLGQGPELLIRYENEEAVDDSQLPKDRFSAERLKGVDSTLKIQPAELGDSAVYLCASSLGRGSELTDTQYFGPGTRLTVL.

CDR3 sequence: CASSQGGASRYNEQFF. DNA for the CDR3: TGTGCCAGCAGCCAAGGTGGGGCTAGCAGATACAATGAGCAGTTCTTC. V is TRBV4-2 and J is TRBJ2-1; D could derive from TRBD1 or TRBD2 (5 bases each). V gave up 1 base and J gave up 4 bases, with 14 bases separating them. The CDR3 is 16 residues long. The V gene's germline CDR1 is LGHNA and CDR2 YNFKEQ.

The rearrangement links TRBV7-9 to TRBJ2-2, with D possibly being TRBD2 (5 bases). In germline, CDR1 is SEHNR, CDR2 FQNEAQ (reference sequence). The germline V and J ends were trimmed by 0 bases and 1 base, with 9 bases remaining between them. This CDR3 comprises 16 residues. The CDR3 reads CASSLAGVRNTGELFF. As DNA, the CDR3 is TGTGCCAGCAGCTTAGCGGGAGTGAGGAACACCGGGGAGCTGTTTTTT.

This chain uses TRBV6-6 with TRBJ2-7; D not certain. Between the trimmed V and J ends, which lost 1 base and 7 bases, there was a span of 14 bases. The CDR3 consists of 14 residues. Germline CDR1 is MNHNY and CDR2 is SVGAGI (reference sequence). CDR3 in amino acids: CASSYWVTFEEQYF. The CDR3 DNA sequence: TGTGCCAGCAGTTACTGGGTTACCTTTGAGGAGCAGTACTTC.

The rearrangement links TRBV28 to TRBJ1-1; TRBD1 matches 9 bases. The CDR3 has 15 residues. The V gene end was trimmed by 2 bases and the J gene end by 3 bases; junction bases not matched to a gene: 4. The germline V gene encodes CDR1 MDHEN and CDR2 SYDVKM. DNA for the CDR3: TGTGCCAGCAGTTTACTCCGGACAGGGGACACTGAAGCTTTCTTT. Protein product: CASSLLRTGDTEAFF. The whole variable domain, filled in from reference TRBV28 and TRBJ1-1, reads DVKVTQSSRYLVKRTGEKVFLECVQDMDHENMFWYRQDPGLGLRLIYFSYDVKMKEKGDIPEGYSVSREKKERFSLILESASTNQTSMYLCASSLLRTGDTEAFFGQGTRLTVV.

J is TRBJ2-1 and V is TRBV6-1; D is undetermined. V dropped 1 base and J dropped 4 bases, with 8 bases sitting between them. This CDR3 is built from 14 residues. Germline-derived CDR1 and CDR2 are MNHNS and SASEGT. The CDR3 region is CASSEGANYNEQFF. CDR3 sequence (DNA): TGTGCCAGCAGTGAAGGGGCTAATTACAATGAGCAGTTCTTC.

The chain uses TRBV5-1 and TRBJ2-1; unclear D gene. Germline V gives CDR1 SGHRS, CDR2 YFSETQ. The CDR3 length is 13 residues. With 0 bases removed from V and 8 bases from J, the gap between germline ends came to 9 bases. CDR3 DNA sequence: TGCGCCAGCAGCTTGGGAGCGCGTGATGAGCAGTTCTTC. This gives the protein CASSLGARDEQFF.

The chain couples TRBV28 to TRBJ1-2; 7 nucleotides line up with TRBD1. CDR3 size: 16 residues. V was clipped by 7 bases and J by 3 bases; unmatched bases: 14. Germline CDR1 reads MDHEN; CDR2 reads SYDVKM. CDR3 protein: CASTRPWTGSDYGYTF. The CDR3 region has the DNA TGTGCCAGCACACGACCCTGGACAGGTTCGGACTATGGCTACACCTTC.

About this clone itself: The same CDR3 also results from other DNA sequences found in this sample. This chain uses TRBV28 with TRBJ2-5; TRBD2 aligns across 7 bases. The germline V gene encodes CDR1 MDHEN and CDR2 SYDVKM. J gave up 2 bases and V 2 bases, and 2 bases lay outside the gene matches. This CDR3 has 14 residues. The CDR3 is CASSLPSGQETQYF. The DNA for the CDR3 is TGTGCCAGCAGTTTACCTAGCGGACAAGAGACCCAGTACTTC.

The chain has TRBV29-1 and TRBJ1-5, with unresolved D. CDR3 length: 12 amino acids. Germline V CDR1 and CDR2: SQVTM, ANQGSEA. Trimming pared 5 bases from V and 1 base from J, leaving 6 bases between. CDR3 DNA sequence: TGCAGCGTTAGTGACAGCAATCAGCCCCAGCATTTT. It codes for CSVSDSNQPQHF.

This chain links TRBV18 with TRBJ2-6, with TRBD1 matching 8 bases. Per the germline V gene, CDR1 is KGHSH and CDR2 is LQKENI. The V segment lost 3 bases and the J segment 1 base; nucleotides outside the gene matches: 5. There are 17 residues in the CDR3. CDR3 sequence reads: CASSPDRAGSGANVLTF. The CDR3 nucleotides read TGTGCCAGCTCACCGGACAGGGCAGGGTCTGGGGCCAACGTCCTGACTTTC.

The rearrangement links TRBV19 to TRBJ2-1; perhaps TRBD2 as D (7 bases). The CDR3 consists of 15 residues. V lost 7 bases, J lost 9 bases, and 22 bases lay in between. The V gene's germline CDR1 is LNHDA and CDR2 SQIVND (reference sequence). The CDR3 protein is CASTSGGSPRGEQFF. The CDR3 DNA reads TGTGCCAGTACCTCGGGGGGCTCCCCTCGTGGTGAGCAGTTCTTC.

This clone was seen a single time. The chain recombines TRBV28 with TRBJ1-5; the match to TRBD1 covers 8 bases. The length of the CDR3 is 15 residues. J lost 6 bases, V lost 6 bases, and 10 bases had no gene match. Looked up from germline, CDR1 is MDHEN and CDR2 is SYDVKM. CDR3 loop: CASRLPTGVIQPQHF. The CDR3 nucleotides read TGTGCCAGCAGATTGCCGACAGGGGTAATTCAGCCCCAGCATTTT. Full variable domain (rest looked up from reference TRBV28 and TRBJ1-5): DVKVTQSSRYLVKRTGEKVFLECVQDMDHENMFWYRQDPGLGLRLIYFSYDVKMKEKGDIPEGYSVSREKKERFSLILESASTNQTSMYLCASRLPTGVIQPQHFGDGTRLSIL.

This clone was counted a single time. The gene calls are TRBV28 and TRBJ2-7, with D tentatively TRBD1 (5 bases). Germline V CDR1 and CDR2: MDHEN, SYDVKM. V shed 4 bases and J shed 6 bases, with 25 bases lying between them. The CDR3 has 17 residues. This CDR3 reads CASSSRLVGQAAREQYF. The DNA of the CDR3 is TGTGCCAGCAGTTCGCGACTGGTGGGGCAAGCCGCCCGCGAGCAGTACTTC.

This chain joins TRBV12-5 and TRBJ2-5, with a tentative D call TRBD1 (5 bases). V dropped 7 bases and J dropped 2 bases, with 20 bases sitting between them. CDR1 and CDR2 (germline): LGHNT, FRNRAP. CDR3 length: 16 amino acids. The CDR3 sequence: CASANARQGSQETQYF. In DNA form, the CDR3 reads TGTGCTAGTGCCAACGCCCGGCAGGGCAGTCAAGAGACCCAGTACTTC.

The CDR3: CASSVREGGPWGGELFF. CDR3 nucleotides: TGTGCCAGCAGTGTACGGGAGGGAGGGCCTTGGGGCGGGGAGCTGTTTTTT. V and J are TRBV11-2 and TRBJ2-2, with 8 bases lining up with TRBD2. This CDR3 has 17 amino acids. With 6 bases clipped from V and 7 bases from J, the junction kept 16 bases outside the gene matches. Germline CDR1 SGHAT, CDR2 FQNNGV.

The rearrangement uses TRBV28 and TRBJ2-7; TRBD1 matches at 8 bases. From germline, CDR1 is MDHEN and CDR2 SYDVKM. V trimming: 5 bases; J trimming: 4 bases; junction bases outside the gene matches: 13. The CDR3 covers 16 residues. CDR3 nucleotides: TGTGCCAGCAGTACCCGGTCGACAGGGGATCTGTACGAGCAGTACTTC. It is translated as CASSTRSTGDLYEQYF.

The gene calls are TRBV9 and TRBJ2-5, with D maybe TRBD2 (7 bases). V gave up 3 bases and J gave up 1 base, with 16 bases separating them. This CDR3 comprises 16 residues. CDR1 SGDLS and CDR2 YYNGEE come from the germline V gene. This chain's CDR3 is CASSARGGASQETQYF. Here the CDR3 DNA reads TGTGCCAGCAGCGCACGAGGGGGGGCTTCCCAAGAGACCCAGTACTTC.

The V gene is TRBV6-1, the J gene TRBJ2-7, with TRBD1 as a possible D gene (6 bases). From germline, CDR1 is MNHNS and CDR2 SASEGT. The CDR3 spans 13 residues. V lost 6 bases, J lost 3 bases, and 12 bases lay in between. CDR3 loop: CASSGQGYYEQYF. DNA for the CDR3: TGTGCCAGCAGCGGGCAGGGGTACTACGAGCAGTACTTC.